This T cell receptor beta chain was identified during a study of early T cells in non-severe SARS-CoV-2 infection. Study-level findings and limits: The VDJdb matching leaned toward anti-spike CD8 responses and overlooked private and CD4 specificities.

With regard to this clonotype: The antigen is undetermined.

Molecules of cDNA were individually given unique molecular identifiers that were attached to them. From the 5' RACE reads, TCRdb called clonotypes with MiXCR, one entry per CDR3 protein. The sample lists some 97,000 distinct CDR3 sequences; about 10% were seen once. The length of the CDR3 is 13 residues. Germline assignment: CDR1 SGDLS and CDR2 YYNGEE. The V gene lost 4 bases and the J gene lost 5 bases, with 13 bases spanning the gap. The chain uses TRBV9 and TRBJ2-7; D is ambiguous. The sample in question was whole blood, obtained at baseline. The source of this sequence is an adult who was a healthcare worker with PCR-confirmed SARS-CoV-2 infection or an uninfected control (not recorded which). CDR3 nucleotides: TGTGCCAGCAGCACCCGGACGCTAGACGAGCAGTACTTC. Translation: CASSTRTLDEQYF.